The text below deals with one TCR beta chain. The antigen is not known. The CDR3 length is 13 residues. Germline V gene sequence: CDR1 MNHNS, CDR2 SASEGT. V lost 5 bases, J lost 7 bases, and 6 bases stayed unmatched. This sample was taken from a study of cytomegalovirus exposure and HLA in healthy donors. Study-level background: Of some 360 genotyped donors, approximately 84% clustered with self-reported Caucasian donors. General study points: An assumption of roughly uniform sequencing depth across donors underlay the presence/absence analyses. The likely explanation for a cluster of highly shared sequence variants was sequencing artifact.

This PCR relied on a set of 60 Vbeta primers and 13 Jbeta primers. In the source study's methods: Per a later analysis, the number of unique TCR beta chains was around 79 million, of which around 9.9 million were shared. Sequencing was performed with immunoSEQ multiplex PCR; in TCRdb, only in-frame clones are kept and a portion is missing. Clone size and the V and J calls come from that table; the DNA yielded D and trimming. The top ten hold roughly 1.3% of the sample, which has about 200,000 clones, 87% seen once. Material for sequencing was PBMCs. The chain is built from TRBV6-1 and TRBJ1-2; TRBD1 matches 8 bases. The TCR comes from a man younger than 40 in good health and CMV-seronegative. CDR3 nucleotides: TGTGCCAGCAGTCCACAGGGGGTTGGTGGCTACACCTTC. The encoded protein is CASSPQGVGGYTF.